This entry concerns a single T cell receptor (beta chain). CDR3 length: 15 amino acids. Germline V gives CDR1 ENHRY, CDR2 SYGVKD. Trimming cost V 6 bases and J 2 bases; bases outside gene matches: 5. This entry is derived from a study of blood T cell repertoires in COVID-19. For the study at large: Samples taken during acute and convalescent COVID-19 were collected in the United States, Italy and Spain. PBMCs, B-cell-depleted T cells, or T cells were the source of the cDNA or gDNA that made up the material.

The authors' processing: Reference gene primer amplification gave nucleated cell count estimates. Produced via immunoSEQ multiplex PCR; TCRdb's table is partial and in-frame only. V and J calls plus clone size are reproduced from that table; the DNA served to infer D and trimming. The sample includes a few hundred thousand clones, less than 90% seen only once; the top ten take approximately 4%. Specimen: peripheral blood. V and J are TRBV10-3 and TRBJ2-5; 11 positions match TRBD1. The receptor comes from a man aged 60 to 75 who had recovered from COVID-19. The CDR3 DNA is TGTGCCATCAGGGCCGGACAGGGGGCACAAGAGACCCAGTACTTC. This gives the protein CAIRAGQGAQETQYF.